Described below is a single T cell receptor (beta chain) sequence and its context. Antigen specificity is unknown. This record belongs to a study of CD8 T cells in ankylosing spondylitis. V was cut by 3 bases and J by 0 bases, with 11 bases left in between. This CDR3 is built from 14 residues. Germline CDR1 reads DFQATT; CDR2 reads SNEGSKA (reference sequence). Overall study findings and caveats: Blood of patients with ankylosing spondylitis appeared to be characterized by a TCR beta motif of eight highly homologous variants. Researchers report that disease-linked clones proved CD8+ and relatively rare in peripheral blood.

TCRdb processed the 5' RACE reads anew with MiXCR; each CDR3 protein has one entry. Among 300,000 to 350,000 distinct CDR3 sequences, roughly 15% were seen once, and the ten largest hold approximately 1%. The gene calls are TRBV20-1 and TRBJ2-5, with D possibly being TRBD2 (6 bases). The origin of this receptor is a male donor with ankylosing spondylitis or in good health (not recorded which). The sequencing input was blood, either unsorted or a sorted T cell fraction (not recorded which). In DNA, the CDR3 is TGCAGTGCTAGTCCTCTAGCGTACCAAGAGACCCAGTACTTC. Protein product: CSASPLAYQETQYF.